Listed below are T cell receptor beta chains from one sample, sequenced in a study of beta chain features in type 1 diabetes. TCRdb keeps only in-frame clones here, not all; method: immunoSEQ multiplex PCR. The profile shows some 360,000 clones, roughly 9.8% of them singletons. The source material was central memory CD4+ T cells from blood. These receptors were obtained from a man aged 25 to 40 with type 1 diabetes. Each CDR3 is given with its conserved first and last residue. The D gene is left open where the match is weak. Some rows mark clone size as missing; the rest say once, few, many or name a class of expanded clone.

V	D	size	length	J	DNA	CDR3
TRBV7-2	NA	NA	14	TRBJ2-1	TGTGCCACCCGGTTCGGGGGAGGCTACAATGAGCAGTTCTTC	CATRFGGGYNEQFF
TRBV6-6	TRBD1	NA	15	TRBJ2-7	TGTGCCAGCAGCGCCGGGACAGGGTCATCCTACGAGCAGTACTTC	CASSAGTGSSYEQYF
TRBV19	TRBD1	NA	14	TRBJ2-5	TGTGCCAGTGTTGACAGGGGGCAGGGGGAGACCCAGTACTTC	CASVDRGQGETQYF
TRBV11-2	NA	few	15	TRBJ1-5	TGTGCCAGCAGCTTATCATGGGCAGGCAATCAGCCCCAGCATTTT	CASSLSWAGNQPQHF
TRBV4-2	NA	few	16	TRBJ1-5	TGTGCCAGCAGCCAAGGTGGACAGAATAGCAATCAGCCCCAGCATTTT	CASSQGGQNSNQPQHF
TRBV28	TRBD1	NA	15	TRBJ2-7	TGTGCCAGCAGTTCCGGACAGGGGTATCTGGTGGAGCAGTACTTC	CASSSGQGYLVEQYF
TRBV19	TRBD2	NA	15	TRBJ2-3	TGTGCCAGTAAGCTAGCGGGAGGGAGCACAGATACGCAGTATTTT	CASKLAGGSTDTQYF
TRBV28	TRBD1	NA	15	TRBJ2-5	TGTGCCAGCAGTCAAGCAGGGGGCTTTGAAAAGACCCAGTACTTC	CASSQAGGFEKTQYF
TRBV19	NA	few	13	TRBJ1-5	TGTGCCAGTAGTTCCCAACAGGATCAGCCCCAGCATTTT	CASSSQQDQPQHF
TRBV4-1	NA	few	15	TRBJ2-1	TGCGCCAGCAAGAGGTCGGGGGCCTCCTACAATGAGCAGTTCTTC	CASKRSGASYNEQFF
TRBV23-1	NA	NA	15	TRBJ2-2	TGCGCCAGCAGTCAATCCGAGACAAACGCCGGGGAGCTGTTTTTT	CASSQSETNAGELFF
TRBV2	NA	few	12	TRBJ2-3	TGTGCCAGCAGTCTCCACACAGATACGCAGTATTTT	CASSLHTDTQYF
TRBV7-7	NA	few	15	TRBJ1-3	TGTGCTAGCAGCTTAAGGGGGGGCCTTGGAAACACCATATATTTT	CASSLRGGLGNTIYF
TRBV7-3	NA	NA	13	TRBJ1-2	TGTGCCAGCAGCTTAAACAGAGGTTATGGCTACACCTTC	CASSLNRGYGYTF
TRBV19	NA	NA	15	TRBJ1-5	TGTGCCAGTAGGGCGTTGGGGGGTAGCAATCAGCCCCAGCATTTT	CASRALGGSNQPQHF
TRBV7-8	TRBD1	NA	13	TRBJ1-1	TGTGCCAGCATCCAGGGGGGATACACTGAAGCTTTCTTT	CASIQGGYTEAFF
TRBV5-1	NA	NA	15	TRBJ2-1	TGCGCCAGCAGCTTGGTGCCAGGAGCCTACAATGAGCAGTTCTTC	CASSLVPGAYNEQFF